This TCR beta chain was retrieved from a study of shared clonotypes between healthy human individuals. This CDR3 has 13 amino acids. V dropped 7 bases and J dropped 3; count of bases not matched to a gene: 2. CDR1 and CDR2 from the germline V gene are ENHRY and SYGVKD. This clone was detected only once. Assay used: immunoSEQ multiplex PCR; TCRdb lists only in-frame clones, some missing. The table shows under 1,100,000 clones, with about 70% occurring only once. Input material: memory CD4+ T cells sorted from blood. Subset indicated: CD45RA-negative fraction. The TCR comes from a man younger than 30 in good health. The gene calls are TRBV10-3 and TRBJ2-7; 11 nucleotides agree with TRBD2. The CDR3 reads CAIKGLAGYEQYF. The CDR3, as DNA: TGTGCCATCAAAGGACTAGCGGGCTACGAGCAGTACTTC.